The 32 T cell receptor beta chains reported below all come from one sample, sequenced in a study of long-term antiretroviral therapy in people with HIV. The assay, immunoSEQ v3.0, was run at survey level. The assay was immunoSEQ multiplex PCR, and TCRdb's table has in-frame clones only and misses some. In the table there are roughly 30,000 clones, more than 70% of which are singletons. Material: unsorted PBMCs, obtained 4.8 to 5 years after starting antiretroviral therapy. The receptor set was obtained from a man aged 40-55 years with HIV.

In its sample, this clone was seen once. The chain is built from TRBV14 and TRBJ2-3; TRBD2 matches 12 bases. Trimming at V came to 4 bases and at J to 0 bases, leaving 11 bases not matched to a gene. CDR1 SGHDN and CDR2 FVKESK come from the germline V gene. The CDR3 totals 19 residues. CDR3 sequence reads: CASSRHSTSGGYSTDTQYF. The CDR3 nucleotides read TGTGCCAGCAGCCGACACTCGACTAGCGGGGGTTATAGCACAGATACGCAGTATTTT. Full variable domain (outside the CDR3, taken from reference TRBV14 and TRBJ2-3): EAGVTQFPSHSVIEKGQTVTLRCDPISGHDNLYWYRRVMGKEIKFLLHFVKESKQDESGMPNNRFLAERTGGTYSTLKVQPAELEDSGVYFCASSRHSTSGGYSTDTQYFGPGTRLTVL.

The V call is TRBV10-3, the J call TRBJ1-5; D is perhaps TRBD1 (5 bases). The V gene lost 11 bases and the J gene lost 0 bases, with 17 bases spanning the gap. The CDR3 loop spans 15 amino acids. The germline gives CDR1 ENHRY, CDR2 SYGVKD. The chain's CDR3 is CACGAGGNSNQPQHF. The CDR3 region has the DNA TGTGCCTGCGGGGCGGGAGGGAATAGCAATCAGCCCCAGCATTTT.

This rearrangement joins TRBV19 to TRBJ2-7, with D possibly TRBD1 on 6 matching bases. V was trimmed by 2 bases and J by 3 bases, leaving 11 bases between them. Germline V CDR1 and CDR2: LNHDA, SQIVND (reference sequence). The length of the CDR3 is 14 residues. The CDR3 here is CASSISWTDYEQYF. CDR3 nucleotide sequence: TGTGCCAGTAGTATAAGTTGGACAGACTACGAGCAGTACTTC.

V gene TRBV5-8 combines with J gene TRBJ2-3, with D uncertain. The CDR3 is 11 amino acids. Looked up from germline, CDR1 is SGHTS and CDR2 is YDEGEE. Deletions cut 7 bases from V and 7 bases from J, with 10 bases between. This chain's CDR3 is CASQVANTQYF. Written as DNA, the CDR3 is TGTGCCAGCCAGGTGGCAAATACGCAGTATTTT.

The chain combines TRBV9 with TRBJ2-4; D is undetermined. CDR1 is SGDLS, CDR2 YYNGEE, per germline. The CDR3 runs to 13 residues. Trimming removed 0 bases from V and 6 bases from J, with 7 bases in between. CDR3 bases: TGTGCCAGCAGCGTAGAGGGCGGAAACATTCAGTACTTC. This encodes CASSVEGGNIQYF.

The V call is TRBV14, the J call TRBJ2-1; 15 bases fit TRBD2. V was clipped by 3 bases and J by 0 bases; unmatched bases: 6. This CDR3 has 19 amino acids. CDR1 is SGHDN, CDR2 FVKESK, per germline. This CDR3 is CASSHGLAGGHPSYNEQFF. The CDR3 nucleotides read TGTGCCAGCAGCCACGGACTAGCGGGGGGGCACCCCTCCTACAATGAGCAGTTCTTC.

The chain is built from TRBV5-4 and TRBJ2-6; perhaps D is TRBD1 or TRBD2 (5 bases each). V shed 2 bases and J shed 3 bases, with 15 bases lying between them. Looked up from germline, CDR1 is SGHNT and CDR2 is YYREEE (reference sequence). This CDR3 region has 17 residues. The DNA for the CDR3 is TGTGCCAGCAGCTTAGGGGTTGTCGGAGGTGGGGCCAACGTCCTGACTTTC. It specifies CASSLGVVGGGANVLTF.

This chain connects TRBV5-6 to TRBJ2-5; 8 nucleotides agree with TRBD2. CDR3 size: 15 residues. V gave up 0 bases and J gave up 1 base; unmatched junction bases: 2. Germline loops: CDR1 SGHDT, CDR2 YYEEEE. In DNA, the CDR3 is TGTGCCAGCAGCTTGGGACTAGCGCCCCAAGAGACCCAGTACTTC. Protein: CASSLGLAPQETQYF.

The J gene is TRBJ2-7, the V gene TRBV19; 7 bases match TRBD2. CDR1 is LNHDA, CDR2 SQIVND, per germline (reference sequence). V shed 7 bases, J shed 3 bases, and the junction held 6 bases outside the gene matches. The CDR3 contains 13 residues. CDR3 bases: TGTGCCAGTAAATCTAGCGGTGACTACGAGCAGTACTTC. Protein: CASKSSGDYEQYF.

V usage is TRBV19 and J usage is TRBJ1-5, with D uncertain. Trimming pared 3 bases from V and 4 bases from J, leaving 7 bases between. Germline-derived CDR1 and CDR2 are LNHDA and SQIVND (reference sequence). The CDR3 loop spans 13 amino acids. This chain's CDR3 is CASSIGENQPQHF. CDR3 DNA sequence: TGTGCCAGTAGTATTGGGGAGAATCAGCCCCAGCATTTT.

This chain uses TRBV4-3 with TRBJ2-3; D gene ambiguous. The CDR3 contains 14 residues. Germline CDR1 is LGHNA and CDR2 is YSLEER. V was shortened by 0 bases and J by 3 bases, with 7 bases between the two germline ends. The CDR3 DNA is TGCGCCAGCAGCCAAGACTGGGAAACAGATACGCAGTATTTT. Translating it yields CASSQDWETDTQYF.

The chain carries TRBV27 and TRBJ2-2; D call uncertain. The CDR3 contains 11 residues. The germline V gene encodes CDR1 MNHEY and CDR2 SMNVEV (reference sequence). Deletions cut 8 bases from V and 7 bases from J, with 8 bases between. The CDR3 coding sequence is TGTGCCAGCCAGAACCTCGGGGAGCTGTTTTTT. Translating gives CASQNLGELFF.

The chain uses TRBV7-9 and TRBJ2-7, with D unclear. The CDR3 covers 12 residues. Germline assignment: CDR1 SEHNR and CDR2 FQNEAQ (reference sequence). V lost 11 bases to trimming and J lost 1 base, with 12 bases between them. CDR3 in amino acids: CASGDGSYEQYF. CDR3 in DNA: TGTGCCTCCGGCGACGGTTCCTACGAGCAGTACTTC.

The chain couples TRBV18 to TRBJ2-3; the match to TRBD1 covers 10 bases. Germline V lookup: CDR1 KGHSH, CDR2 LQKENI. The CDR3 is 15 residues long. Germline trimming cut 5 bases from V and 2 bases from J; bases unmatched to any gene: 4. The CDR3 here is CASSTRQGATDTQYF. CDR3 DNA: TGTGCCAGCTCAACAAGACAGGGGGCCACAGATACGCAGTATTTT.

The chain carries TRBV14 and TRBJ2-1; 9 nucleotides agree with TRBD1. The junction had 6 bases not matched to a gene; V was cut back by 6 bases and J by 9 bases. This CDR3 has 13 amino acids. CDR1 is SGHDN and CDR2 is FVKESK in the germline V gene. The CDR3 protein is CASRLTGGGEQFF. The CDR3 DNA reads TGTGCCAGCAGGTTGACAGGGGGGGGTGAGCAGTTCTTC.

V gene TRBV7-3 combines with J gene TRBJ2-2, with TRBD2 matching over 10 bases. The germline CDR1 and CDR2 sequences are SGHTA and FQGTGA. Unmatched junction bases numbered 8, after V lost 8 bases and J lost 5 bases. The CDR3 length is 15 residues. The CDR3 DNA follows: TGTGCCAGCGGCACTAGCGGGGTAAAAACCGGGGAGCTGTTTTTT. It yields the protein CASGTSGVKTGELFF.

This clone was seen more than once but under ten times. The CDR3 DNA is TGTGCCAGCAGTCAAGGACGGCCGTCCTACGAGCAGTACTTC. It is translated as CASSQGRPSYEQYF. The rearrangement joins TRBV6-6 to TRBJ2-7; D is uncertain. CDR1 is MNHNY and CDR2 is SVGAGI in the germline V gene (reference sequence). The CDR3 totals 14 residues. V was cut by 5 bases and J by 1 base, with 12 bases left in between.

The V and J genes are TRBV19 and TRBJ2-7; D may match TRBD1 or TRBD2 (5 bases each). This CDR3 comprises 13 residues. The V end was cut by 8 bases, the J end by 3 bases, with 14 bases between. Germline V gene sequence: CDR1 LNHDA, CDR2 SQIVND (reference sequence). CDR3 sequence reads: CASGTWDGYEQYF. The CDR3, as DNA: TGTGCCAGTGGTACCTGGGACGGCTACGAGCAGTACTTC. The entire variable domain, with the rest obtained from reference TRBV19 and TRBJ2-7, is as follows: DGGITQSPKYLFRKEGQNVTLSCEQNLNHDAMYWYRQDPGQGLRLIYYSQIVNDFQKGDIAEGYSVSREKKESFPLTVTSAQKNPTAFYLCASGTWDGYEQYFGPGTRLTVT.

V is TRBV4-1 and J is TRBJ1-3; the D gene is possibly TRBD1 (6 bases). The CDR3 is 18 residues long. CDR1 and CDR2 from the germline V gene are MGHRA and YSYEKL. V was clipped by 0 bases and J by 0 bases, with 15 bases between them. CDR3 DNA sequence: TGCGCCAGCAGCCAAGATAAGGCCAGGGGAGACTCTGGAAACACCATATATTTT. Protein: CASSQDKARGDSGNTIYF.

The table lists this clone with a few counts. The rearrangement uses TRBV28 and TRBJ1-4, with 7 bases matching TRBD1. After removal of 5 bases from V and 7 bases from J, the junction contained 10 bases not matched to a gene. The CDR3 is made up of 15 amino acids. CDR1 is MDHEN and CDR2 is SYDVKM in the germline V gene. The CDR3, as DNA: TGTGCCAGCAGTGCCTTGACAGGGTTGGGTGAAAAACTGTTTTTT. This gives the protein CASSALTGLGEKLFF.

The V call is TRBV29-1, the J call TRBJ1-1; no reliable D call. V shed 6 bases and J shed 6 bases, with 17 bases lying between them. The CDR3 has 13 amino acids. In germline, CDR1 is SQVTM, CDR2 ANQGSEA. For the CDR3, the DNA is TGCAGCGTACCGGGCCAACTAGTCCCTGAAGCTTTCTTT. Translating it yields CSVPGQLVPEAFF.

This clone has only one observation. This sequence joins TRBV10-1 and TRBJ2-5; TRBD1 matches at 8 bases. The V and J ends lost 0 bases and 9 bases, in that order; junction bases with no gene match: 3. Germline values: CDR1 WNHNN, CDR2 SYGVQD (reference sequence). There are 13 residues in the CDR3. Here the CDR3 reads CASSESNRGAQYF. The CDR3 DNA reads as TGCGCCAGCAGTGAGTCAAACAGGGGGGCCCAGTACTTC.

The CDR3 DNA reads as TGTGCCAGCAGCACCCGCCGGCCCCTTTGGGATACGCAGTATTTT. It codes for CASSTRRPLWDTQYF. The V and J genes are TRBV7-8 and TRBJ2-3; no definite D call. Trimming left V 5 bases short and J 6 bases short, with 18 bases between. The length of the CDR3 is 15 residues. Looked up from germline, CDR1 is SGHVS and CDR2 is FQNEAQ.

The J gene is TRBJ2-4, the V gene TRBV7-2; the D is unclear. This CDR3 has 15 amino acids. Germline-derived CDR1 and CDR2 are SGHTA and FQGNSA. V lost 4 bases, J lost 4 bases, and 14 bases lay in between. CDR3 residues: CASSYPGQRKNIQYF. The CDR3 nucleotides are TGTGCCAGCAGCTACCCTGGGCAGAGAAAAAACATTCAGTACTTC.

The chain uses TRBV11-1 and TRBJ2-7, with D unclear. Germline V gene sequence: CDR1 SGHAT, CDR2 FQDESV (reference sequence). With 7 bases removed from V and 0 bases from J, the gap between germline ends came to 19 bases. The CDR3 length is 16 residues. CDR3 loop: CASILMAQRSSYEQYF. The CDR3 DNA sequence: TGTGCCAGCATCCTTATGGCACAAAGGAGCTCCTACGAGCAGTACTTC.

The V gene is TRBV4-1, the J gene TRBJ1-1; 7 bases agree with TRBD1. The CDR3 covers 15 residues. Germline-derived CDR1 and CDR2 are MGHRA and YSYEKL. V trimming: 2 bases; J trimming: 5 bases; junction bases outside the gene matches: 8. In DNA form, the CDR3 reads TGCGCCAGCAGCCAATCAGGGGGAGGAGGGACTGAAGCTTTCTTT. Its translation is CASSQSGGGGTEAFF.

This clone came up a few times. Here the CDR3 reads CASTGSLFEQYF. For the CDR3, the DNA is TGTGCCAGCACTGGCAGCTTATTTGAGCAGTACTTC. The J gene is TRBJ2-7, the V gene TRBV2; unclear D gene. The germline V gene encodes CDR1 SNHLY and CDR2 FYNNEI. The CDR3 is 12 amino acids. The germline V and J ends were trimmed by 7 bases and 7 bases, with 14 bases remaining between them.

This rearrangement joins TRBV19 to TRBJ1-5; 9 bases align to TRBD1. The CDR3 extends over 14 amino acids. V dropped 10 bases and J dropped 1; count of bases not matched to a gene: 5. Germline V gene lookup returns CDR1 LNHDA and CDR2 SQIVND (reference sequence). Here the CDR3 reads CATRGQGSNQPQHF. As DNA, the CDR3 is TGTGCCACCCGCGGACAGGGGAGCAATCAGCCCCAGCATTTT. The entire variable domain, with the rest obtained from reference TRBV19 and TRBJ1-5, is as follows: DGGITQSPKYLFRKEGQNVTLSCEQNLNHDAMYWYRQDPGQGLRLIYYSQIVNDFQKGDIAEGYSVSREKKESFPLTVTSAQKNPTAFYLCATRGQGSNQPQHFGDGTRLSIL.

The rearrangement uses TRBV18 and TRBJ2-7; TRBD1 matches 8 bases. The CDR3 loop spans 17 amino acids. Per germline, CDR1 KGHSH and CDR2 LQKENI. V lost 0 bases to trimming and J lost 6 bases; unmatched junction nucleotides: 13. CDR3 sequence: CASSPPSSGRGRGEQYF. CDR3 nucleotide sequence: TGTGCCAGCTCACCACCTTCTTCGGGCAGGGGGCGTGGCGAGCAGTACTTC.

The V gene is TRBV19, the J gene TRBJ1-5; the D gene is possibly TRBD1 (5 bases). The V end lost 6 bases, the J end lost 0 bases, and 18 bases lay between the germline ends. In germline, CDR1 is LNHDA, CDR2 SQIVND (reference sequence). The CDR3 extends over 17 amino acids. The CDR3 region has the DNA TGTGCCAGTAGGACAGAAGATCTATCCTATAGCAATCAGCCCCAGCATTTT. Translation gives CASRTEDLSYSNQPQHF. Drawing the rest from reference TRBV19 and TRBJ1-5, the complete variable domain is DGGITQSPKYLFRKEGQNVTLSCEQNLNHDAMYWYRQDPGQGLRLIYYSQIVNDFQKGDIAEGYSVSREKKESFPLTVTSAQKNPTAFYLCASRTEDLSYSNQPQHFGDGTRLSIL.

The chain employs TRBV4-2 and TRBJ2-3, with D hard to call. Per germline, CDR1 LGHNA and CDR2 YNFKEQ. This CDR3 is built from 15 residues. V lost 1 base and J lost 2, with 10 bases in between. CDR3 coding DNA: TGTGCCAGCAGCCAAGTCACCGAATTCACAGATACGCAGTATTTT. Its protein is CASSQVTEFTDTQYF.

V usage is TRBV7-2 and J usage is TRBJ2-4; 11 nucleotides line up with TRBD2. Germline assignment: CDR1 SGHTA and CDR2 FQGNSA. This CDR3 comprises 15 residues. Germline trimming cut 4 bases from V and 6 bases from J; bases unmatched to any gene: 5. DNA of the CDR3: TGTGCCAGCAGCTATAGCGGGGGGGCCGTAAACATTCAGTACTTC. The encoded protein is CASSYSGGAVNIQYF.